A single sample is the source of the 27 T cell receptor beta chains below, sequenced in a study of regulatory T cells in long-lasting Graves disease. Sequencing libraries for TCR beta were prepared with iRepertoire HTBI primers and Arm-PCR of CDR3 regions. TCRdb analysed the multiplex PCR reads with MiXCR anew, one entry per CDR3 protein. The data show 370,000 or so distinct CDR3 sequences, roughly 15% seen once. Time point here: newly diagnosed GD, antithyroid drugs for less than 3 months. Making the TCR library involved RNA that had been extracted from PBMCs. This sample also appeared in a second study, on T cells in Graves' hyperthyroidism and ophthalmopathy.

Source: peripheral blood mononuclear cells (PBMCs), taken at new diagnosis, from a patient treated with antithyroid drugs. These receptors were collected from a woman under 30 with Graves disease.

Ten or more counts support this clonotype. The J gene is TRBJ2-5, the V gene TRBV3-1; D unresolved. Trimming removed 2 bases from V and 1 base from J, with 11 bases in between. CDR3 length: 15 residues. Germline CDR1 and CDR2: LGHDT and YNNKEL (reference sequence). The CDR3 loop reads CASSQSAGRQETQYF. CDR3 nucleotides: TGTGCCAGCAGCCAAAGTGCAGGCCGCCAAGAGACCCAGTACTTC.

This clonotype was picked up many times. The gene calls are TRBV9 and TRBJ1-1; D is undetermined. The germline gives CDR1 SGDLS, CDR2 YYNGEE. CDR3 size: 13 residues. V lost 0 bases and J 5 bases, leaving 8 bases between the germline ends. The CDR3 loop is CASSVAPRTEAFF. In DNA, the CDR3 is TGTGCCAGCAGCGTAGCGCCGCGAACTGAAGCTTTCTTT.

Ten or more counts support this clonotype. The chain carries TRBV5-1 and TRBJ2-7, with 7 positions matching TRBD1. This CDR3 comprises 13 residues. Germline V gene data show CDR1 as SGHRS and CDR2 as YFSETQ. V gave up 0 bases and J gave up 5 bases; unmatched junction bases: 2. The chain's CDR3 is CASSLDRGHEQYF. The CDR3 region has the DNA TGCGCCAGCAGCTTGGACAGGGGCCACGAGCAGTACTTC.

This clonotype was seen at least ten times. The chain employs TRBV9 and TRBJ1-6; D unresolved. Germline-derived CDR1 and CDR2 are SGDLS and YYNGEE. This CDR3 region has 13 residues. The germline V and J ends were trimmed by 0 bases and 8 bases, with 6 bases remaining between them. CDR3 sequence: CASSVATDSPLHF. In DNA, the CDR3 is TGTGCCAGCAGCGTAGCGACCGATTCACCCCTCCACTTT.

This chain connects TRBV29-1 to TRBJ2-1; 11 bases match TRBD2. The CDR3 sequence is 14 residues long. V was clipped by 7 bases and J by 6 bases; unmatched bases: 8. Germline CDR1 reads SQVTM; CDR2 reads ANQGSEA. The CDR3 loop is CSDRGTSGTNEQFF. In DNA form, the CDR3 reads TGCAGCGACAGAGGGACTAGCGGCACCAATGAGCAGTTCTTC.

This clonotype was recorded many times. The chain is built from TRBV5-1 and TRBJ2-5; either TRBD1 or TRBD2 may fit D (5 bases each). Germline CDR1 and CDR2: SGHRS and YFSETQ. This CDR3 spans 14 amino acids. Trimming took 4 bases from V and 7 from J, leaving 17 bases between them. Written as DNA, the CDR3 is TGCGCCAGCAGCCTGCCCGGGGCGGAACGGACCCAGTACTTC. The encoded protein is CASSLPGAERTQYF.

This clonotype was detected only a few times. A much more abundant neighbour one base away suggests this may be a read error. J is TRBJ1-1 and V is TRBV20-1; TRBD1 aligns across 7 bases. The CDR3 runs 14 residues. Germline assignment: CDR1 DFQATT and CDR2 SNEGSKA (reference sequence). The chain's CDR3 is CSAPPTGPNTGAFF. CDR3 nucleotides: TGCAGTGCTCCCCCGACAGGGCCGAACACTGGAGCTTTCTTT.

This clonotype was detected only a few times. The chain links TRBV6-2 or TRBV6-3 to TRBJ2-7, with TRBD2 matching over 7 bases. The CDR3 extends over 11 amino acids. V shed 8 bases and J 6 bases; nucleotides not matched to a gene: 4. Germline CDR1 is MNHEY and CDR2 is SVGEGT. CDR3 sequence (DNA): TGTGCCAGCTTGGCTAGCGGCGAGCAGTACTTC. Its protein product is CASLASGEQYF.

The table lists this clonotype with many counts. The chain uses TRBV12-5 and TRBJ1-4; D is ambiguous. CDR1 is LGHNT, CDR2 FRNRAP, per germline. V lost 9 bases and J lost 6, with 17 bases in between. This CDR3 is built from 14 residues. As DNA, the CDR3 is TGTGCTAGCGAACTCGACATTAGAGATGAAAAACTGTTTTTT. As protein: CASELDIRDEKLFF.

This clonotype has more than one count but fewer than ten. The chain is built from TRBV19 and TRBJ1-1; TRBD1 might be the D (5 bases). Trimming removed 3 bases from V and 4 bases from J, with 18 bases in between. Germline CDR1 LNHDA, CDR2 SQIVND (reference sequence). The CDR3 runs 16 residues. DNA of the CDR3: TGTGCCAGTAGTATGGGGGACCTCCCGAGGGGCACTGAAGCTTTCTTT. This encodes CASSMGDLPRGTEAFF.

This clonotype was observed at least ten times. The rearrangement joins TRBV2 to TRBJ2-5; tentatively, D is TRBD1 (5 bases). Trimming cost V 6 bases and J 0 bases, with 5 bases left between them. The CDR3 loop spans 12 amino acids. Germline lookup yields CDR1 SNHLY and CDR2 FYNNEI. CDR3 residues: CASRTDQETQYF. CDR3 coding DNA: TGTGCCAGCAGGACAGACCAAGAGACCCAGTACTTC.

In its sample, this clonotype was seen many times. The rearrangement uses TRBV19 and TRBJ1-1; D call uncertain. The CDR3 is 13 residues long. Germline V lookup: CDR1 LNHDA, CDR2 SQIVND (reference sequence). Deletions cut 3 bases from V and 1 base from J, with 6 bases between. The CDR3 region is CASSIYKNTEAFF. DNA for the CDR3: TGTGCCAGTAGTATTTACAAGAACACTGAAGCTTTCTTT.

This clonotype was seen ten or more times. The chain recombines TRBV6-2 or TRBV6-3 with TRBJ2-7; D tentatively fits TRBD1 or TRBD2 (6 bases each). CDR1 MNHEY and CDR2 SVGEGT come from the germline V gene. V was clipped by 7 bases and J by 5 bases, with 18 bases between them. The CDR3 extends over 14 amino acids. The CDR3 DNA reads TGTGCCAGCACCGCGGGGAACAGGGTTAACGAGCAGTACTTC. Translating gives CASTAGNRVNEQYF.

J is TRBJ2-5 and V is TRBV12-3 or TRBV12-4; D tentatively fits TRBD1 or TRBD2 (5 bases each). The CDR3 sequence is 13 residues long. V was clipped by 8 bases and J by 4 bases, with 14 bases between them. The CDR3 bases are TGTGCCAGCCAATTGACAGCGGTAGAGACCCAGTACTTC. It specifies CASQLTAVETQYF.

This chain connects TRBV30 to TRBJ1-4; perhaps TRBD1 as D (6 bases). Trimming removed 8 bases at V and 7 bases at J, with 20 bases between. The germline V gene has CDR1 GTSNPN and CDR2 SVGIG (reference sequence). The CDR3 is 14 amino acids. CDR3 coding DNA: TGTGCCCGGAATTCAGGGACATTTAGTGAAAAACTGTTTTTT. Protein product: CARNSGTFSEKLFF. Full variable domain (remainder filled in from reference TRBV30 and TRBJ1-4): SQTIHQWPATLVQPVGSPLSLECTVEGTSNPNLYWYRQAAGRGLQLLFYSVGIGQISSEVPQNLSASRPQDRQFILSSKKLLLSDSGFYLCARNSGTFSEKLFFGSGTQLSVL.

Ten or more counts support this clonotype. The chain uses TRBV5-1 and TRBJ1-1; D gene unclear. The CDR3 has 13 residues. The ends were cut back, 4 bases at V and 4 bases at J, with 11 bases in the middle. Per the germline V gene, CDR1 is SGHRS and CDR2 is YFSETQ. The CDR3, as DNA: TGCGCCAGCAGCAACGACCAGAGCACTGAAGCTTTCTTT. Protein sequence: CASSNDQSTEAFF. The full variable domain, in which reference TRBV5-1 and TRBJ1-1 provide the parts outside the CDR3, is KAGVTQTPRYLIKTRGQQVTLSCSPISGHRSVSWYQQTPGQGLQFLFEYFSETQRNKGNFPGRFSGRQFSNSRSEMNVSTLELGDSALYLCASSNDQSTEAFFGQGTRLTVV.

This clonotype appeared many times. The rearrangement joins TRBV4-1 to TRBJ2-3; TRBD2 agrees at 12 bases. The V segment lost 8 bases and the J segment 5 bases; nucleotides outside the gene matches: 11. In germline, CDR1 is MGHRA, CDR2 YSYEKL. The CDR3 runs to 16 residues. CDR3 bases: TGCGCCAGCGGCCTAGCGGGGGGGCCTCGGAGAGATACGCAGTATTTT. This gives the protein CASGLAGGPRRDTQYF.

This clonotype was seen more than once but under ten times. This sequence may be a read error, since a much larger clone differs from it by one base. This chain connects TRBV12-3 or TRBV12-4 to TRBJ1-1, with D perhaps matching TRBD1 (5 bases). This CDR3 spans 13 amino acids. The CDR3: CASRGAVGTEASF. In DNA form, the CDR3 reads TGTGCCAGCAGAGGGGCTGTGGGAACTGAAGCTTCCTTT.

V and J are TRBV6-1 and TRBJ2-7; D gene unclear. This CDR3 has 14 amino acids. Per the germline V gene, CDR1 is MNHNS and CDR2 is SASEGT. With 5 bases removed from V and 3 bases from J, the gap between germline ends came to 14 bases. CDR3 in amino acids: CASSLTRTNYEQYF. CDR3 bases: TGTGCCAGCAGTCTAACTCGGACCAACTACGAGCAGTACTTC.

This clonotype was recorded at least ten times. At one end the junction does not follow the germline gene, possibly because of a read error. The J gene is TRBJ2-7, the V gene TRBV12-3 or TRBV12-4; TRBD2 is a possible D gene (5 bases). There are 13 residues in the CDR3. DNA for the CDR3: TGTGCCAGCAGCTTAGTAGGGAGTGGCGAGCAGTACTTC. This gives the protein CASSLVGSGEQYF.

The sample holds a few counts of this clonotype. The chain combines TRBV19 with TRBJ2-1; TRBD2 aligns across 12 bases. The ends lost 6 bases at V and 7 bases at J; junction bases unmatched: 13. The length of the CDR3 is 17 residues. The germline CDR1 and CDR2 sequences are LNHDA and SQIVND (reference sequence). The CDR3 DNA sequence: TGTGCCAGTAGCCGCTTGGAGACTAGCGGGAGAAGGAATGAGCAGTTCTTC. Encoded protein: CASSRLETSGRRNEQFF.

This clonotype was observed many times. J is TRBJ2-3 and V is TRBV30, with TRBD2 as a possible D gene (5 bases). Germline CDR1 reads GTSNPN; CDR2 reads SVGIG (reference sequence). The CDR3 has 13 amino acids. V lost 2 bases and J 6 bases, leaving 12 bases between the germline ends. The CDR3 DNA sequence: TGTGCCTGGAGTCACGGAGGAGATGATACGCAGTATTTT. Its protein product is CAWSHGGDDTQYF.

Worth noting for this clonotype: An end of the junction does not agree with germline; a read error may underlie this. The chain combines TRBV5-1 with TRBJ2-1, with 7 bases matching TRBD2. The germline CDR1 and CDR2 sequences are SGHRS and YFSETQ. The CDR3 runs 15 residues. In nucleotides, the CDR3 is TGCGCCAGCAGCTTAGGCGGGAGCTCCTACAATGAGCGGTTCTTC. This encodes CASSLGGSSYNERFF.

This clonotype was detected ten times or more. V usage is TRBV3-1 and J usage is TRBJ2-5, with a possible D match to TRBD1 (6 bases). The CDR3 totals 17 residues. The V gene lost 3 bases and the J gene lost 2 bases, with 19 bases spanning the gap. Germline assignment: CDR1 LGHDT and CDR2 YNNKEL (reference sequence). CDR3 amino acids: CASSQVIGQLTQETQYF. The CDR3 region has the DNA TGTGCCAGCAGCCAGGTAATTGGACAGCTCACTCAAGAGACCCAGTACTTC.

CDR3 in DNA: TGCAGCGCGGGACAGGGGGAAAATCAGCCCCAGCATTTT. This encodes CSAGQGENQPQHF. V and J are TRBV29-1 and TRBJ1-5, with 11 bases that match TRBD1. With 7 bases clipped from V and 4 bases from J, the junction kept 3 bases outside the gene matches. Looked up from germline, CDR1 is SQVTM and CDR2 is ANQGSEA. The CDR3 length is 13 residues.

This clonotype was recorded at least ten times. The chain carries TRBV3-1 and TRBJ2-5; 8 bases line up with TRBD2. Looked up from germline, CDR1 is LGHDT and CDR2 is YNNKEL (reference sequence). CDR3 length equals 17 residues. Trimming at V came to 1 base and at J to 5 bases, leaving 12 bases not matched to a gene. The chain's CDR3 is CASSQGAAGPGGETQYF. DNA of the CDR3: TGTGCCAGCAGCCAAGGCGCCGCGGGGCCGGGGGGGGAGACCCAGTACTTC.

This clonotype has ten or more counts. DNA for the CDR3: TGTGCCAGCAGCCAAGATTTAGGGATGTCGGTGGAAAAACTGTTTTTT. This translates into CASSQDLGMSVEKLFF. J is TRBJ1-4 and V is TRBV3-1; no firm D call. This CDR3 region has 16 residues. V was shortened by 0 bases and J by 8 bases, with 16 bases between the two germline ends. Per the germline V gene, CDR1 is LGHDT and CDR2 is YNNKEL (reference sequence).